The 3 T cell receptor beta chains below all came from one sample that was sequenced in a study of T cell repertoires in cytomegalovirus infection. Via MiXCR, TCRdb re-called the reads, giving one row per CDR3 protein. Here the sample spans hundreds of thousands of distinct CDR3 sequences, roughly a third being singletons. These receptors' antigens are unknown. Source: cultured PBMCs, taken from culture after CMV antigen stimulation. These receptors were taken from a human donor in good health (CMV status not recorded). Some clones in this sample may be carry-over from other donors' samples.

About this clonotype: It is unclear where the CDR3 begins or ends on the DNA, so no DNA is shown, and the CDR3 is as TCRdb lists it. CDR3 sequence reads: CASSTSNYGYTF. The V call is TRBV27, the J call TRBJ1-2. The CDR3 is 12 amino acids long, termini counted. Germline V gene sequence: CDR1 MNHEY, CDR2 SMNVEV (reference sequence).

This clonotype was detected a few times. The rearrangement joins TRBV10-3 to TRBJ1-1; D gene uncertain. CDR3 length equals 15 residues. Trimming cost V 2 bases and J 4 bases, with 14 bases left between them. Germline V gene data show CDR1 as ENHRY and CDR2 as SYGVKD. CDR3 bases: TGTGCCATCAGTGAGAGCCTGGGGAGGGTCACTGAAGCTTTCTTT. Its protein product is CAISESLGRVTEAFF.

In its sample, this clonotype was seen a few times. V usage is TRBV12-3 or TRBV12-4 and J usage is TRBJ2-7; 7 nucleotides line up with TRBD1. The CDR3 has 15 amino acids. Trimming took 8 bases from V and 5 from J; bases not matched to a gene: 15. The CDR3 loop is CASGGSTGMRNEQYF. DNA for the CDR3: TGTGCCAGCGGGGGTTCGACAGGGATGAGAAACGAGCAGTACTTC.